The 15 T cell receptor beta chains presented below share a single source sample, sequenced in a study of beta chain features in type 1 diabetes. The authors reverse transcribed all of the isolated RNA, so sequencing captured expressed TCRB transcripts. The method was immunoSEQ multiplex PCR; TCRdb's version includes in-frame clones alone and lacks a portion of them. The sample records just over 450,000 clones, about 30% being singletons. The sample comprised naive CD4+ T cells from blood. The receptors shown here come from a man aged 18-30 years in good health.

This clone was seen more than once but under ten times. The chain carries TRBV21-1 and TRBJ1-5. TRBV21-1 is reported as a pseudogene. The CDR3 loop spans 15 amino acids. The CDR3 sequence: CASSKEPGGAQPQHF. CDR3 sequence (DNA): TGTGCCAGCAGCAAAGAGCCCGGGGGGGCCCAGCCCCAGCATTTT.

This chain links TRBV6-1 with TRBJ2-1; D remains ambiguous. Looked up from germline, CDR1 is MNHNS and CDR2 is SASEGT. The CDR3 is 11 amino acids. With 6 bases removed from V and 9 bases from J, the gap between germline ends came to 9 bases. CDR3 DNA sequence: TGTGCCAGCAGCCCGATTGGTGAGCAGTTCTTC. The encoded protein is CASSPIGEQFF.

The gene calls are TRBV29-1 and TRBJ2-3; 8 nucleotides line up with TRBD1. Trimming removed 7 bases from V and 2 bases from J; junction bases left unmatched: 8. CDR1 and CDR2 (germline): SQVTM, ANQGSEA. This CDR3 is built from 14 residues. The CDR3 spells CSDLDRGLTDTQYF. CDR3 DNA sequence: TGCAGCGATCTCGACAGGGGCCTCACAGATACGCAGTATTTT.

The CDR3: CASSQSRDRRQETQYF. CDR3 in DNA: TGCGCCAGCAGTCAATCTCGGGACAGGAGGCAAGAGACCCAGTACTTC. The V call is TRBV23-1, the J call TRBJ2-5, with 8 bases aligning to TRBD1. TRBV23-1 is recorded as an ORF, its role being uncertain. After removal of 0 bases from V and 2 bases from J, the junction contained 5 bases not matched to a gene. This CDR3 comprises 16 residues.

The chain couples TRBV30 to TRBJ2-1; perhaps D is TRBD1 or TRBD2 (5 bases each). The germline V gene encodes CDR1 GTSNPN and CDR2 SVGIG (reference sequence). The CDR3 runs 14 residues. Between the trimmed V and J ends, which lost 4 bases and 1 base, there was a span of 11 bases. The CDR3 protein is CAWNRGPSYNEQFF. Here the CDR3 DNA reads TGTGCCTGGAACCGGGGCCCATCCTACAATGAGCAGTTCTTC.

To note about this clone: Other DNA variants within this sample encode the same CDR3. The chain employs TRBV28 and TRBJ2-7, with D uncertain. The CDR3 contains 11 residues. CDR1 and CDR2 (germline): MDHEN, SYDVKM. V lost 6 bases to trimming and J lost 2 bases, with 5 bases between them. The CDR3 is CASRSTYEQYF. DNA for the CDR3: TGTGCCAGCAGGTCTACCTACGAGCAGTACTTC.

The chain recombines TRBV6-6 with TRBJ2-5; D may be TRBD1 (6 bases). Trimming pared 2 bases from V and 4 bases from J, leaving 11 bases between. Per germline, CDR1 MNHNY and CDR2 SVGAGI (reference sequence). The CDR3 extends over 14 amino acids. The CDR3 here is CASSYAGQIETQYF. The CDR3 coding sequence is TGTGCCAGCAGTTACGCCGGACAGATAGAGACCCAGTACTTC.

This clone showed up just a few times. This sequence joins TRBV29-1 and TRBJ2-1; 11 nucleotides line up with TRBD2. V lost 4 bases, J lost 8 bases, and 4 bases stayed unmatched. Germline V gene data show CDR1 as SQVTM and CDR2 as ANQGSEA. This CDR3 has 13 amino acids. For the CDR3, the DNA is TGCAGCGTTGTAGCGGGAGGGGTAGATGAGCAGTTCTTC. Residues: CSVVAGGVDEQFF.

The V and J genes are TRBV7-2 and TRBJ2-7; 9 positions agree with TRBD1. From germline, CDR1 is SGHTA and CDR2 FQGNSA. This CDR3 has 14 residues. The junction had 7 bases not matched to a gene; V was cut back by 0 bases and J by 10 bases. The CDR3 loop reads CASSLAGGQGGQYF. The CDR3 DNA is TGTGCCAGCAGCTTAGCGGGGGGACAGGGCGGACAGTACTTC.

The chain uses TRBV7-2 and TRBJ2-5, with TRBD1 matching over 9 bases. Trimming cost V 5 bases and J 5 bases; bases outside gene matches: 9. The CDR3 length is 15 residues. Germline V CDR1 and CDR2: SGHTA, FQGNSA. CDR3 amino acids: CASSPRTGVRETQYF. The CDR3 DNA follows: TGTGCCAGCAGCCCCCGGACAGGGGTTAGGGAGACCCAGTACTTC.

This clone was recorded a few times. The gene calls are TRBV29-1 and TRBJ2-7; the match to TRBD1 covers 7 bases. The CDR3 runs 12 residues. Germline lookup yields CDR1 SQVTM and CDR2 ANQGSEA. V gave up 7 bases and J gave up 2 bases; unmatched junction bases: 5. CDR3 amino acids: CSARGQAYEQYF. DNA of the CDR3: TGCAGCGCCCGTGGACAGGCCTACGAGCAGTACTTC.

The V gene is TRBV28, the J gene TRBJ2-1; 10 bases match TRBD2. Germline V gene data show CDR1 as MDHEN and CDR2 as SYDVKM. The CDR3 extends over 14 amino acids. The V gene end was trimmed by 3 bases and the J gene end by 6 bases; junction bases not matched to a gene: 2. CDR3 protein: CASSLPSGSNEQFF. As DNA, the CDR3 is TGTGCCAGCAGTTTGCCTAGCGGGAGCAATGAGCAGTTCTTC.

This sequence joins TRBV28 and TRBJ2-3; D gene uncertain. Trimming shortened V by 7 bases and J by 2 bases, and 10 bases separated the two germline ends. CDR3 length: 13 residues. Germline assignment: CDR1 MDHEN and CDR2 SYDVKM. The CDR3 nucleotides are TGTGCCAGCATACGACGGGTCACAGATACGCAGTATTTT. It yields the protein CASIRRVTDTQYF.

A remark on this clone: At one end the junction does not follow the germline gene, possibly because of a read error. This chain uses TRBV7-7 with TRBJ2-1, with TRBD2 matching 10 bases. The CDR3 sequence is 16 residues long. Germline lookup yields CDR1 SSHAT and CDR2 FNYEAQ (reference sequence). CDR3 nucleotide sequence: TGTGCTAGCAGCTTAAACCCGCTAGCGGGAGTCGATGAGCAGTTCTTC. This codes for CASSLNPLAGVDEQFF.

This clone was counted a few times. V usage is TRBV9 and J usage is TRBJ1-1; TRBD1 matches at 7 bases. The V gene's germline CDR1 is SGDLS and CDR2 YYNGEE. V lost 3 bases, J lost 9 bases, and 5 bases stayed unmatched. The CDR3 length is 12 residues. The CDR3 sequence is CASSGQGLKAFF. The CDR3 region has the DNA TGTGCCAGCAGCGGACAGGGCTTGAAAGCTTTCTTT.